This TCR beta chain derives from a study of T cell repertoires in cytomegalovirus infection. Study in general: Public TCR beta signatures provided an indication of both CMV infection and a matching HLA type. General observations from the study: Summed frequency of shared TCR beta families picked out CMV carriers who also had the relevant HLA. Within the response measured ex vivo, HLA-C-restricted CMV-specific TCR beta clonotypes were dominant.

TCRdb redid the calling of the reads with MiXCR, one entry per CDR3 protein. This table has fewer than 350,000 distinct CDR3 sequences, 9.5% appearing once. This clonotype was detected only a few times. Its antigen is as yet unknown. The CDR3 spans 14 residues. CDR1 SGHTA and CDR2 FQGTGA come from the germline V gene. The germline V and J ends were trimmed by 5 bases and 2 bases, with 13 bases remaining between them. The chain is built from TRBV7-3 and TRBJ2-7; D gene ambiguous. This receptor was identified in a human donor in good health (CMV status not recorded). Some clones in this sample may be carry-over from other donors' samples. Material for sequencing was PBMCs. CDR3 DNA: TGTGCCAGCAGCCCCTCGGCGGTAGCCTACGAGCAGTACTTC. Protein: CASSPSAVAYEQYF.